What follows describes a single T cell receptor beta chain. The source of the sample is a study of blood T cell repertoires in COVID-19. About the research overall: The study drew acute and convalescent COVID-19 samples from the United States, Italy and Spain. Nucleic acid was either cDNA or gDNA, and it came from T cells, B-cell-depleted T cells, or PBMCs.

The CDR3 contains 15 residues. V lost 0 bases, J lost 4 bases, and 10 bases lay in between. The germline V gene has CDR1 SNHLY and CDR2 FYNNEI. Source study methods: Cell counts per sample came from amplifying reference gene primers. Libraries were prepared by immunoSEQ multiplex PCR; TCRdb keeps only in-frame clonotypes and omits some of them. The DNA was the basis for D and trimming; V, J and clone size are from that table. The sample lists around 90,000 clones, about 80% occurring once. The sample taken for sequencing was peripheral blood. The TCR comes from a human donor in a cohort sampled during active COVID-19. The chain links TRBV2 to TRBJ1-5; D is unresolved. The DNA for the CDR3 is TGTGCCAGCAGTGAAGCAGTGGCAGGTAATCAGCCCCAGCATTTT. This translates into CASSEAVAGNQPQHF.